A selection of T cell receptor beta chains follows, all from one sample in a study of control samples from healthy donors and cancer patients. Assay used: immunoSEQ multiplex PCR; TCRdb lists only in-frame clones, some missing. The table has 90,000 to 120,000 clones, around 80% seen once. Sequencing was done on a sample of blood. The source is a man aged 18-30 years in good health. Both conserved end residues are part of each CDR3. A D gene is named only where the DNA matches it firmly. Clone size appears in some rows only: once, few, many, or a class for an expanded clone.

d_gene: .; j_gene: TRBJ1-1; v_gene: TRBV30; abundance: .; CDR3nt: TGTGCCTGGAGTCGGGACCGCCCAGACACTGAAGCTTTCTTT; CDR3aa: CAWSRDRPDTEAFF
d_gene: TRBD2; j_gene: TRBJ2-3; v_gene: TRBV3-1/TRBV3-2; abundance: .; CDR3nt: TGTGCCAGCAGCCAAGATCTGTGGACTAGTTTGAACACAGATACGCAGTATTTT; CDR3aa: CASSQDLWTSLNTDTQYF
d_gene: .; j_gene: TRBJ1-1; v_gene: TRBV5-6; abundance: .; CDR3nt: TGTGCCAGCAGCTTGGTTGACACATCAGAAGCTTTCTTT; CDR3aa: CASSLVDTSEAFF
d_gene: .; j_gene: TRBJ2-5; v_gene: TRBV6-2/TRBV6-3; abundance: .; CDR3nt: TGTGCCAGCAGTAGGCCCAGCAGGGGCGGTGGGACCCAGTACTTC; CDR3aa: CASSRPSRGGGTQYF
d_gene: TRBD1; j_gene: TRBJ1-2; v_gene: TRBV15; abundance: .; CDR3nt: TGTGCCACCAGCATACGACAGGGCACAAGGTCTTACAACACCTTC; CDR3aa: CATSIRQGTRSYNTF
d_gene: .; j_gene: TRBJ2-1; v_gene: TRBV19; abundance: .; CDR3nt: TGTGCCAGTAGTCACCAAACTGGAAATGAGCAGTTCTTC; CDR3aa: CASSHQTGNEQFF
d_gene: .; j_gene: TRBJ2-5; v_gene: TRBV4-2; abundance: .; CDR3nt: TGTGCCAGCAGCCGGACAGCCACAATCCAAGAGACCCAGTACTTC; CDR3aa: CASSRTATIQETQYF
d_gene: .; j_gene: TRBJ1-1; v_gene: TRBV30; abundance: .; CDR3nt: TGTGCCTGGACAGGGGTCTCGTCTGAAGCTTTCTTT; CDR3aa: CAWTGVSSEAFF
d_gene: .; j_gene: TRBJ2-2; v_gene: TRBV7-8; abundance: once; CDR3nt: TGTGCCAGCAGCCGACTCTCGGGACACGCGAACACCGGGGAGCTGTTTTTT; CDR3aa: CASSRLSGHANTGELFF
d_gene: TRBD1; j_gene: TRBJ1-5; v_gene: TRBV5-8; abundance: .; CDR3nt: TGTGCCAGCAGCCAAGACAGGGGAGGGGAGCCCCAGCATTTT; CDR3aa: CASSQDRGGEPQHF
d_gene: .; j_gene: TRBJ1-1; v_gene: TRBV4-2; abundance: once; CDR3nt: TGTGCCGGGGGAGAAACTATGAACACTGAAGCTTTCTTT; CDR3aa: CAGGETMNTEAFF
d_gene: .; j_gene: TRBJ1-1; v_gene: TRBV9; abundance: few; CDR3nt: TGTGCCAGCAGCGTAGTACAAGGCACTGAAGCTTTCTTT; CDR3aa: CASSVVQGTEAFF
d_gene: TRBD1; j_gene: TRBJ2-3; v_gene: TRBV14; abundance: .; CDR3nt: TGTGCCAGCAGCCAAGAAAGGGGGCCTGGCACAGATACGCAGTATTTT; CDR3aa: CASSQERGPGTDTQYF
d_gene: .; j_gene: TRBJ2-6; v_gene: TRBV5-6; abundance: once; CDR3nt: TGTGCCAGCAGCTTGGGGGTAACTGGGGCCAACGTCCTGACTTTC; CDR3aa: CASSLGVTGANVLTF
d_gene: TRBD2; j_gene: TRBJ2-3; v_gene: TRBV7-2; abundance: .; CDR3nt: TGTGCCAGCAGCTTAGGGGCGGGGGTGCGCACAGATACGCAGTATTTT; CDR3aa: CASSLGAGVRTDTQYF
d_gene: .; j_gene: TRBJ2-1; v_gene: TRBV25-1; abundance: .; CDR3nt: TGTGCCAGCAGTGATTTTAATGAGCAGTTCTTC; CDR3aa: CASSDFNEQFF
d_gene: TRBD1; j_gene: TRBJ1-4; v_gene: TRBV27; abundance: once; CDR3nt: TGTGCCAGCAGCAGACAGGGTCGGGGCGCAACTAATGAAAAACTGTTTTTT; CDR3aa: CASSRQGRGATNEKLFF
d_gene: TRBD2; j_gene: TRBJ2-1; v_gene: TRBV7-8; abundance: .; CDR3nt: TGTGCCAGCAGCTTAGAGATCGGGGGGGCACGAGGGTTCTTC; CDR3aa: CASSLEIGGARGFF
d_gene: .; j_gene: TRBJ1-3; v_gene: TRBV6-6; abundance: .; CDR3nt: TGTGCCAGCAGCTTGGACGGACGCTCCTCTGGAAACACCATATATTTT; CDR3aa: CASSLDGRSSGNTIYF
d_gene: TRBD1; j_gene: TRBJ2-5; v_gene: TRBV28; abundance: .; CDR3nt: TGTGCCAGCAGTTTAACAGGGGCTATGCAAGAGACCCAGTACTTC; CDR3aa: CASSLTGAMQETQYF
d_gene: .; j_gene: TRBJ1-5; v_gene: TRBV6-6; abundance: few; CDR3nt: TGTGCCAGCTCAGTAGGGGACAATCAGCCCCAGCATTTT; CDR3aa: CASSVGDNQPQHF
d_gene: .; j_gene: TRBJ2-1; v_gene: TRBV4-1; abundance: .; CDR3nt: TGCGCCAGCAGCCAAGGACCGACAGTTTATAGCTCCTACAATGAGCAGTTCTTC; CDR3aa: CASSQGPTVYSSYNEQFF